This T cell receptor beta chain derives from a study of CD8 T cells in Susac syndrome. This clonotype came up once. V shed 6 bases and J shed 1 base, with 13 bases lying between them. Germline V gives CDR1 MDHEN, CDR2 SYDVKM. The CDR3 runs 15 residues. A quantity of about 0.45 to 1 ug RNA underwent reverse transcription using random hexamers. Amplification of TCR beta CDR3 used immunoSEQ multiplex PCR across 54 Vbeta and 13 Jbeta. TCRdb fed the immunoSEQ multiplex PCR reads into MiXCR, producing one record per CDR3 protein. The sample includes under 150,000 distinct CDR3 sequences, roughly 94% of them seen just once.

The clonotype originates from a human donor in good health. Sequenced: CD8+ T cells from PBMCs. This rearrangement joins TRBV28 to TRBJ2-4, with D perhaps assigned TRBD1 or TRBD2 (5 bases each). CDR3 amino acids: CASSPGPTAKNIQYF. In DNA form, the CDR3 reads TGTGCCAGCAGCCCGGGACCGACCGCCAAAAACATTCAGTACTTC.